This paragraph reports one T cell receptor (beta chain). Its cognate antigen is unknown. The data originate from a study of healthy donors' naive CD4 and CD8 T cells. Study-wide findings and caveats: A reported CD4+/CD8+ bias affected most V and J genes in naive cells.

Starting from about 470 ng of total RNA, TCR libraries were made with linear amplification. As processed by the authors: Four to six healthy donors contributed some 78,000 sequenced TCR alpha transcripts. TCRdb reanalysed the reads using MiXCR and keeps one entry per CDR3 protein. It is TCRdb's table, rather than the study itself, that gives the V and J calls and clone size. The top ten hold 2% to 2.5% of the sample, which has about 180,000 distinct CDR3 sequences, around 80% seen once. Deletions cut 2 bases from V and 7 bases from J, with 3 bases between. Germline CDR1 is SGHAT and CDR2 is FQDESV (reference sequence). The CDR3 extends over 12 amino acids.

The sequencing sample was made of naive CD4+ and CD8+ T cells sorted from blood, pooled from several donors. The sequence was collected from a pool of human donors in good health; the sample pools cells from several healthy donors. This rearrangement joins TRBV11-1 to TRBJ1-6, with unresolved D. CDR3 region: CASSLINSPLHF. The DNA of the CDR3 is TGTGCCAGCAGCTTAATAAATTCACCCCTCCACTTT.